Following are 28 T cell receptor beta chains from one sample sequenced in a study of T cell responses to AZD1222 COVID-19 vaccine. Measured with immunoSEQ multiplex PCR; TCRdb has only the in-frame clones, and not every one. This sample has around 160,000 clones, with roughly 90% found just once. The sequencing used peripheral blood, collected on day 0 of AZD1222 vaccination. These receptor sequences come from an adult in good health.

Written as DNA, the CDR3 is TGTGCCAGCTCACCACCGGGGGGCGCCTACAATGAGCAGTTCTTC. Translated: CASSPPGGAYNEQFF. This chain links TRBV18 with TRBJ2-1; D tentatively reads TRBD1 or TRBD2 (6 bases each). The CDR3 totals 15 residues. V gave up 0 bases and J gave up 2 bases, with 8 bases separating them. In germline, CDR1 is KGHSH, CDR2 LQKENI.

CDR3 DNA sequence: TGTGCCAGCAGCTTTCGCGGGGGCCGGGCCTACGAGCAGTACTTC. Translation: CASSFRGGRAYEQYF. V is TRBV5-4 and J is TRBJ2-7; the D gene is possibly TRBD2 (7 bases). The germline V gene encodes CDR1 SGHNT and CDR2 YYREEE (reference sequence). The CDR3 loop spans 15 amino acids. Trimming took off 2 bases at V and 2 bases at J, with 14 bases between the two ends.

This chain joins TRBV11-2 and TRBJ2-5, with TRBD1 as a possible D gene (5 bases). This CDR3 has 14 residues. Germline loops: CDR1 SGHAT, CDR2 FQNNGV. Between the trimmed V and J ends, which lost 1 base and 3 bases, there was a span of 9 bases. This CDR3 reads CASSLGSTEETQYF. CDR3 nucleotide sequence: TGTGCCAGCAGCTTAGGCTCGACAGAAGAGACCCAGTACTTC. Together with reference TRBV11-2 and TRBJ2-5, the CDR3 gives the full variable domain: EAGVAQSPRYKIIEKRQSVAFWCNPISGHATLYWYQQILGQGPKLLIQFQNNGVVDDSQLPKDRFSAERLKGVDSTLKIQPAKLEDSAVYLCASSLGSTEETQYFGPGTRLLVL.

This rearrangement joins TRBV7-3 to TRBJ2-1, with TRBD2 matching over 9 bases. Germline lookup yields CDR1 SGHTA and CDR2 FQGTGA. This CDR3 has 14 amino acids. Trimming cost V 8 bases and J 5 bases; bases outside gene matches: 7. CDR3 nucleotides: TGTGCCAGCTCCCCTGCGGGAGGGGACAATGAGCAGTTCTTC. Protein product: CASSPAGGDNEQFF.

The chain combines TRBV6-5 with TRBJ1-5; D remains unclear. V lost 4 bases and J lost 3, with 10 bases in between. The germline V gene encodes CDR1 MNHEY and CDR2 SVGAGI. This CDR3 comprises 14 residues. The CDR3: CASSLWADNQPQHF. The CDR3 DNA is TGTGCCAGCAGTTTATGGGCAGACAATCAGCCCCAGCATTTT.

V gene TRBV5-1 combines with J gene TRBJ2-7; perhaps D is TRBD1 or TRBD2 (5 bases each). CDR3 length: 16 residues. The germline V and J ends were trimmed by 0 bases and 4 bases, with 17 bases remaining between them. Germline V gene sequence: CDR1 SGHRS, CDR2 YFSETQ. The CDR3 loop reads CASSLGPLGARYEQYF. For the CDR3, the DNA is TGCGCCAGCAGCTTGGGACCCCTCGGGGCGAGGTACGAGCAGTACTTC.

The V and J genes are TRBV2 and TRBJ2-1, with 7 positions matching TRBD2. Trimming took 4 bases from V and 0 from J; bases not matched to a gene: 0. Germline CDR1 SNHLY, CDR2 FYNNEI. CDR3 size: 14 residues. The CDR3 spells CASSGGSSYNEQFF. CDR3 bases: TGTGCCAGCAGTGGCGGGAGCTCCTACAATGAGCAGTTCTTC. The full variable domain, with the rest looked up from reference TRBV2 and TRBJ2-1, is EPEVTQTPSHQVTQMGQEVILRCVPISNHLYFYWYRQILGQKVEFLVSFYNNEISEKSEIFDDQFSVERPDGSNFTLKIRSTKLEDSAMYFCASSGGSSYNEQFFGPGTRLTVL.

The chain is built from TRBV10-3 and TRBJ1-1; no definite D call. The ends were cut back, 6 bases at V and 1 base at J, with 9 bases in the middle. From germline, CDR1 is ENHRY and CDR2 SYGVKD. CDR3 length: 13 residues. The CDR3, as DNA: TGTGCCATCAGGAAATTACGGAACACTGAAGCTTTCTTT. Its translation is CAIRKLRNTEAFF.

The rearrangement links TRBV27 to TRBJ2-7, with D perhaps matching TRBD1 (6 bases). CDR1 is MNHEY, CDR2 SMNVEV, per germline (reference sequence). Trimming took off 6 bases at V and 1 base at J, with 10 bases between the two ends. The CDR3 covers 13 residues. CDR3 nucleotides: TGTGCCAGCAGCGTTGGACAGTCCTACGAGCAGTACTTC. It specifies CASSVGQSYEQYF.

The chain recombines TRBV11-3 with TRBJ2-5; D gene unclear. This CDR3 is 12 amino acids long. Germline loops: CDR1 SGHNT, CDR2 YENEEA. V was clipped by 2 bases and J by 5 bases, with 6 bases between them. CDR3 protein: CASSLRRETQYF. The CDR3 region has the DNA TGTGCCAGCAGCTTAAGACGCGAGACCCAGTACTTC.

The chain is built from TRBV7-9 and TRBJ1-1; D not resolved. Germline values: CDR1 SEHNR, CDR2 FQNEAQ (reference sequence). The CDR3 totals 12 residues. With 0 bases removed from V and 11 bases from J, the gap between germline ends came to 10 bases. CDR3 in amino acids: CASSLAGPGAFF. For the CDR3, the DNA is TGTGCCAGCAGCTTAGCGGGCCCGGGGGCTTTCTTT.

This chain uses TRBV5-1 with TRBJ2-7; the match to TRBD1 covers 9 bases. V lost 6 bases and J lost 3; bases outside the gene matches: 7. The germline V gene has CDR1 SGHRS and CDR2 YFSETQ. The CDR3 consists of 14 residues. The CDR3 coding sequence is TGCGCCAGCAATTCCGGGACAGGGAACTACGAGCAGTACTTC. Translated, it gives CASNSGTGNYEQYF.

V is TRBV7-9 and J is TRBJ1-1; 8 nucleotides match TRBD1. The CDR3 spans 16 residues. Looked up from germline, CDR1 is SEHNR and CDR2 is FQNEAQ (reference sequence). With V trimmed by 4 bases and J by 0 bases, 7 bases remained unmatched. The CDR3 loop is CASSSGQDGMNTEAFF. The CDR3 DNA reads TGTGCCAGCAGCTCGGGACAGGATGGAATGAACACTGAAGCTTTCTTT. Variable domain in full (rest from reference TRBV7-9 and TRBJ1-1): DTGVSQNPRHKITKRGQNVTFRCDPISEHNRLYWYRQTLGQGPEFLTYFQNEAQLEKSRLLSDRFSAERPKGSFSTLEIQRTEQGDSAMYLCASSSGQDGMNTEAFFGQGTRLTVV.

The genes are TRBV23-1 and TRBJ1-4; D remains unclear. TRBV23-1 is annotated as an ORF whose role is uncertain. The ends were cut back, 9 bases at V and 0 bases at J, with 8 bases in the middle. The CDR3 spans 13 residues. In nucleotides, the CDR3 is TGCGCCAGAGTATTTGCAACTAATGAAAAACTGTTTTTT. It yields the protein CARVFATNEKLFF.

The chain is built from TRBV5-1 and TRBJ2-3, with unresolved D. The CDR3 is 13 amino acids. CDR1 is SGHRS and CDR2 is YFSETQ in the germline V gene. V gave up 5 bases and J gave up 1 base, with 8 bases separating them. CDR3 in DNA: TGCGCCAGCAGTTACCAGGGCACAGATACGCAGTATTTT. Residues: CASSYQGTDTQYF.

The V and J genes are TRBV9 and TRBJ2-3, with D hard to call. V lost 3 bases and J lost 0, with 8 bases in between. Germline V CDR1 and CDR2: SGDLS, YYNGEE. This CDR3 is 14 amino acids long. CDR3 sequence (DNA): TGTGCCAGCAGCGGGACCGGGAGCACAGATACGCAGTATTTT. Encoded protein: CASSGTGSTDTQYF.

Here the CDR3 reads CASSLIGRDRGLDYGYTF. DNA for the CDR3: TGTGCCAGCAGCTTGATCGGCCGGGACAGGGGGCTGGATTATGGCTACACCTTC. This rearrangement joins TRBV7-9 to TRBJ1-2; 12 positions match TRBD1. Germline CDR1 reads SEHNR; CDR2 reads FQNEAQ (reference sequence). This CDR3 has 18 amino acids. V lost 3 bases, J lost 5 bases, and 13 bases stayed unmatched.

The rearrangement joins TRBV29-1 to TRBJ1-2; the D gene is possibly TRBD1 (6 bases). V was clipped by 6 bases and J by 8 bases, with 19 bases between them. Germline CDR1 reads SQVTM; CDR2 reads ANQGSEA. The CDR3 is 13 amino acids. The CDR3 DNA reads as TGCAGCGTCCAGGAGGGGGGCGCAGGGGGCTACACCTTC. Translating gives CSVQEGGAGGYTF. Supplemented by reference TRBV29-1 and TRBJ1-2, the full variable domain reads SAVISQKPSRDICQRGTSLTIQCQVDSQVTMMFWYRQQPGQSLTLIATANQGSEATYESGFVIDKFPISRPNLTFSTLTVSNMSPEDSSIYLCSVQEGGAGGYTFGSGTRLTVV.

The V gene is TRBV18, the J gene TRBJ1-4; 9 bases match TRBD1. Trimming at V came to 2 bases and at J to 7 bases, leaving 8 bases not matched to a gene. Germline assignment: CDR1 KGHSH and CDR2 LQKENI. The length of the CDR3 is 16 residues. CDR3 region: CASSPTRTGEPEKLFF. The CDR3 DNA follows: TGTGCCAGCTCACCAACCAGGACAGGGGAACCTGAAAAACTGTTTTTT.

This chain uses TRBV6-5 with TRBJ1-5, with 7 bases that match TRBD1. The V gene's germline CDR1 is MNHEY and CDR2 SVGAGI. This CDR3 region has 14 residues. The junction had 7 bases not matched to a gene; V was cut back by 5 bases and J by 6 bases. CDR3 loop: CASSTGQHGQPQHF. CDR3 DNA: TGTGCCAGCAGTACGGGACAGCACGGTCAGCCCCAGCATTTT.

V usage is TRBV6-5 and J usage is TRBJ1-1; a possible D gene is TRBD1 (5 bases). The CDR3 extends over 15 amino acids. The ends were cut back, 5 bases at V and 5 bases at J, with 18 bases in the middle. Germline V gene data show CDR1 as MNHEY and CDR2 as SVGAGI. The CDR3 nucleotides read TGTGCCAGCAGTCCCCCGAGAGGGGAGGGAACTGAAGCTTTCTTT. It is translated as CASSPPRGEGTEAFF.

The rearrangement uses TRBV5-1 and TRBJ2-5; no reliable D call. Trimming shortened V by 3 bases and J by 10 bases, and 22 bases separated the two germline ends. The CDR3 extends over 15 amino acids. The germline V gene has CDR1 SGHRS and CDR2 YFSETQ. The CDR3 spells CASSSEGTGLRGQYF. The CDR3, as DNA: TGCGCCAGCAGCTCAGAAGGTACCGGTCTGAGAGGCCAGTACTTC.

With respect to this clone: The sample has other DNA sequences that encode this CDR3 too. The V and J genes are TRBV5-6 and TRBJ1-1, with no clear D. V was trimmed by 1 base and J by 5 bases, leaving 3 bases between them. Germline V CDR1 and CDR2: SGHDT, YYEEEE. The CDR3 totals 11 residues. The CDR3 DNA follows: TGTGCCAGCAGCTTGTATACTGAAGCTTTCTTT. Translation gives CASSLYTEAFF.

The chain employs TRBV6-5 and TRBJ1-5, with D perhaps matching TRBD1 (5 bases). Between the trimmed V and J ends, which lost 7 bases and 6 bases, there was a span of 16 bases. Looked up from germline, CDR1 is MNHEY and CDR2 is SVGAGI. This CDR3 has 14 amino acids. The CDR3 here is CASKSTTGGQPQHF. In DNA form, the CDR3 reads TGTGCCAGCAAAAGTACTACCGGGGGTCAGCCCCAGCATTTT.

This chain joins TRBV28 and TRBJ2-7, with 8 bases that match TRBD1. The CDR3 totals 12 residues. The germline CDR1 and CDR2 sequences are MDHEN and SYDVKM. The ends lost 4 bases at V and 5 bases at J; junction bases unmatched: 1. The CDR3 nucleotides read TGTGCCAGCAGTTGGACAGGGAACGAGCAGTACTTC. Its translation is CASSWTGNEQYF.

Comment on this clone: Other DNA sequences in this specimen translate into the identical CDR3. V is TRBV19 and J is TRBJ1-1, with TRBD1 matching over 9 bases. The length of the CDR3 is 13 residues. V shed 5 bases, J shed 3 bases, and the junction held 1 base outside the gene matches. Per the germline V gene, CDR1 is LNHDA and CDR2 is SQIVND (reference sequence). The CDR3: CASSRDRDTEAFF. The CDR3 DNA sequence: TGTGCCAGTAGTCGGGACAGGGACACTGAAGCTTTCTTT.

The V call is TRBV6-6, the J call TRBJ2-7, with 12 bases fitting TRBD2. The CDR3 sequence is 15 residues long. CDR1 is MNHNY, CDR2 SVGAGI, per germline (reference sequence). With V trimmed by 4 bases and J by 3 bases, 4 bases remained unmatched. CDR3 DNA: TGTGCCAGCAGTTCGACGACTAGCGGGAGCTACGAGCAGTACTTC. Its translation: CASSSTTSGSYEQYF.

This clone is labeled as large (0.1 to 1%). This sequence joins TRBV6-2 or TRBV6-3 and TRBJ2-1, with 7 positions matching TRBD1. The CDR3 is made up of 13 amino acids. After removal of 2 bases from V and 5 bases from J, the junction contained 0 bases not matched to a gene. Germline CDR1 and CDR2: MNHEY and SVGEGT. The chain's CDR3 is CASSYRGHNEQFF. CDR3 sequence (DNA): TGTGCCAGCAGTTACAGGGGGCACAATGAGCAGTTCTTC.